This TCR beta chain was identified in a study of CD8+ T cells in alopecia areata. The CDR3 has 12 residues. The V end lost 4 bases, the J end lost 5 bases, and 8 bases lay between the germline ends. Germline CDR1 and CDR2: SGHTA and FQGNSA. Researchers gathered lesional scalp punch biopsies and peripheral blood from patients with alopecia areata. Sequencing relied on a cDNA template that was reverse transcribed from extracted RNA. Clones were sequenced by immunoSEQ multiplex PCR, and TCRdb holds only the in-frame ones, with some missing. The sample includes 140,000 to 150,000 clones, about 51% seen only once; the top ten take 0.85% to 1%.

The chain joins TRBV7-2 to TRBJ1-2; no definite D call. The source material was CD4+ T cells sorted from blood, sampled at week 0. The sequence was obtained from a human donor with alopecia areata. CDR3 bases: TGTGCCAGCAGCTACCCTCGTTATGGCTACACCTTC. This translates into CASSYPRYGYTF.